A single sample gave rise to the 7 T cell receptor beta chains below, sequenced in a study of blood T cell repertoires in COVID-19. Profiling relied on immunoSEQ multiplex PCR, and the TCRdb table lists in-frame clones only, not all of them. This repertoire shows about 100,000 clones, 65% to 90% found once; its top ten account for 2% to 3%. Specimen: PBMCs or T cells enriched from blood (not recorded which). All receptors come from a woman aged 50 to 65 who had recovered from COVID-19.

The CDR3 sequence: CATERTAQETQYF. CDR3 DNA: TGTGCCACCGAGAGAACAGCTCAAGAGACCCAGTACTTC. The chain employs TRBV24-1 and TRBJ2-5, with D unclear. The CDR3 has 13 amino acids. V shed 9 bases and J shed 2 bases, with 12 bases lying between them. Germline V CDR1 and CDR2: KGHDR, SFDVKD.

V and J are TRBV5-8 and TRBJ2-5, with 13 positions matching TRBD2. The CDR3 has 17 amino acids. V was clipped by 0 bases and J by 5 bases; unmatched bases: 7. From germline, CDR1 is SGHTS and CDR2 YDEGEE. DNA for the CDR3: TGTGCCAGCAGCTTGGCCAAGACTAGCGGGGGGACGGAGACCCAGTACTTC. Encoded protein: CASSLAKTSGGTETQYF.

V usage is TRBV9 and J usage is TRBJ2-2, with 12 bases that match TRBD2. V dropped 4 bases and J dropped 5; count of bases not matched to a gene: 9. Per the germline V gene, CDR1 is SGDLS and CDR2 is YYNGEE. This CDR3 comprises 17 residues. The CDR3 nucleotides read TGTGCCAGCAGCTCCCTGACTAGCGGGAGTCTTACCGGGGAGCTGTTTTTT. Amino acids: CASSSLTSGSLTGELFF.

J is TRBJ2-1 and V is TRBV24-1; 7 bases are shared with TRBD1. The V gene's germline CDR1 is KGHDR and CDR2 SFDVKD. With V trimmed by 0 bases and J by 5 bases, 9 bases remained unmatched. The CDR3 loop spans 17 amino acids. This CDR3 is CATSDLRSQGDDNEQFF. CDR3 nucleotides: TGTGCCACCAGTGATTTGAGGTCGCAGGGGGATGACAATGAGCAGTTCTTC.

The rearrangement joins TRBV11-3 to TRBJ2-1; perhaps TRBD1 as D (5 bases). The germline V gene has CDR1 SGHNT and CDR2 YENEEA. V lost 2 bases to trimming and J lost 8 bases, with 16 bases between them. This CDR3 region has 15 residues. This chain's CDR3 is CASSLRQGMVDEQFF. DNA for the CDR3: TGTGCCAGCAGCTTAAGGCAGGGAATGGTCGATGAGCAGTTCTTC.

V and J are TRBV6-5 and TRBJ1-1, with no clear D. V dropped 0 bases and J dropped 5 bases, with 16 bases sitting between them. The CDR3 is 16 amino acids. Germline CDR1 and CDR2: MNHEY and SVGAGI. The CDR3 here is CASSYSNGGGATEAFF. The DNA of the CDR3 is TGTGCCAGCAGTTACTCGAACGGCGGAGGTGCAACTGAAGCTTTCTTT.

The chain employs TRBV6-5 and TRBJ1-2; 9 nucleotides line up with TRBD1. V lost 2 bases to trimming and J lost 8 bases; unmatched junction nucleotides: 9. This CDR3 has 15 amino acids. Per germline, CDR1 MNHEY and CDR2 SVGAGI. CDR3 loop: CASSYRDRASRGYTF. The CDR3 DNA reads as TGTGCCAGCAGTTACCGGGACAGGGCTTCTCGAGGCTACACCTTC.